The 25 T cell receptor beta chains below come from one sample, sequenced in a study of identical twins. TCRdb ran MiXCR on the 5' RACE reads and lists one entry per CDR3 protein. The table records nearly 900,000 distinct CDR3 sequences, more than 9% of them present only once. The same specimen was also included in a second study, on yellow fever vaccine responses in identical twins.

Source material: PBMCs. These receptors were taken from a woman under 30 in good health.

V and J are TRBV10-2 and TRBJ2-7; D gene ambiguous. This CDR3 comprises 13 residues. CDR1 and CDR2 (germline): WSHSY, SAAADI. V lost 2 bases and J lost 2, with 7 bases in between. CDR3 in amino acids: CASSETRAYEQYF. For the CDR3, the DNA is TGCGCCAGCAGTGAGACCCGGGCCTACGAGCAGTACTTC.

This clonotype was picked up a small number of times. The V gene is TRBV5-5, the J gene TRBJ2-7; tentatively, D is TRBD2 (5 bases). The V and J ends lost 2 bases and 5 bases respectively, with 17 bases between them. The CDR3 runs to 15 residues. Germline CDR1 and CDR2: SGHKS and YYEKEE (reference sequence). CDR3 DNA: TGTGCCAGCAGCTTAACGGCGGGTGTAAGGAACGAGCAGTACGTC. The encoded protein is CASSLTAGVRNEQYV.

This clonotype came up a few times. The J gene is TRBJ2-1, the V gene TRBV24-1, with 11 positions matching TRBD2. With V trimmed by 6 bases and J by 6 bases, 6 bases remained unmatched. This CDR3 has 15 amino acids. Germline-derived CDR1 and CDR2 are KGHDR and SFDVKD. The CDR3 is CATSNSGRASNEQFF. CDR3 DNA sequence: TGTGCCACCAGTAATAGCGGGAGGGCCTCCAATGAGCAGTTCTTC.

The V gene is TRBV19, the J gene TRBJ2-2, with D perhaps matching TRBD1 (5 bases). The CDR3 spans 15 residues. Germline V lookup: CDR1 LNHDA, CDR2 SQIVND (reference sequence). V dropped 5 bases and J dropped 1 base, with 11 bases sitting between them. The CDR3 nucleotides read TGTGCCAGTAGTCGGGCAGGGCAGAACACCGGGGAGCTGTTTTTT. It specifies CASSRAGQNTGELFF. Complete variable domain (other parts from reference TRBV19 and TRBJ2-2): DGGITQSPKYLFRKEGQNVTLSCEQNLNHDAMYWYRQDPGQGLRLIYYSQIVNDFQKGDIAEGYSVSREKKESFPLTVTSAQKNPTAFYLCASSRAGQNTGELFFGEGSRLTVL.

This clonotype was recorded a few times. The chain employs TRBV5-1 and TRBJ2-3; D uncertain. Germline V lookup: CDR1 SGHRS, CDR2 YFSETQ. Trimming took 1 base from V and 0 from J, leaving 9 bases between them. This CDR3 comprises 15 residues. CDR3: CASSLFDASTDTQYF. The CDR3, as DNA: TGCGCCAGCAGCTTGTTTGATGCTAGCACAGATACGCAGTATTTT.

In DNA form, the CDR3 reads TGCGCCAGCAGCTCGGACAGGGGAGCTGGAAACACCATATATTTT. This codes for CASSSDRGAGNTIYF. V is TRBV5-1 and J is TRBJ1-3; TRBD1 matches 9 bases. V trimming: 3 bases; J trimming: 2 bases; junction bases outside the gene matches: 3. The CDR3 runs to 15 residues. Germline CDR1 and CDR2: SGHRS and YFSETQ.

The V gene is TRBV27, the J gene TRBJ2-1, with 7 bases that match TRBD2. Trimming cost V 6 bases and J 3 bases; bases outside gene matches: 8. The CDR3 is 15 residues long. Germline CDR1 and CDR2: MNHEY and SMNVEV (reference sequence). For the CDR3, the DNA is TGTGCCAGCAGGGGGGTGCTAGCGGACTACAATGAGCAGTTCTTC. This gives the protein CASRGVLADYNEQFF.

This clonotype was seen a handful of times. The chain carries TRBV6-1 and TRBJ1-1, with D tentatively TRBD1 (5 bases). The CDR3 loop spans 14 amino acids. CDR1 and CDR2 (germline): MNHNS, SASEGT. V gave up 6 bases and J gave up 4 bases, with 15 bases separating them. This chain's CDR3 is CASSPTRGGTEAFF. CDR3 sequence (DNA): TGTGCCAGCAGCCCCACCCGGGGGGGCACTGAAGCTTTCTTT.

This clonotype appeared a few times. The chain employs TRBV3-1 and TRBJ2-4, with 7 bases identical to TRBD1. This CDR3 comprises 16 residues. Germline loops: CDR1 LGHDT, CDR2 YNNKEL (reference sequence). Trimming cost V 3 bases and J 4 bases; bases outside gene matches: 9. This chain's CDR3 is CASSQTTTGFKNIQYF. As DNA, the CDR3 is TGTGCCAGCAGCCAGACAACGACAGGGTTTAAAAACATTCAGTACTTC.

This clonotype was seen more than once but under ten times. The chain joins TRBV5-1 to TRBJ2-3; 7 bases are a match to TRBD2. The trim removed 1 base at V and 2 bases at J, leaving 10 bases unmatched. Germline lookup yields CDR1 SGHRS and CDR2 YFSETQ. This CDR3 comprises 17 residues. CDR3: CASSLLYPGGSTDTQYF. The CDR3 DNA is TGCGCCAGCAGCTTGCTATATCCGGGGGGATCCACAGATACGCAGTATTTT.

This clonotype was seen a few times. The chain combines TRBV7-2 with TRBJ1-1; D might be TRBD1 (6 bases). This CDR3 has 13 amino acids. V was trimmed by 6 bases and J by 5 bases, leaving 13 bases between them. Per germline, CDR1 SGHTA and CDR2 FQGNSA. The CDR3 loop reads CASRQTGDTEAFF. DNA of the CDR3: TGTGCCAGCAGACAGACAGGTGATACTGAAGCTTTCTTT.

This clonotype showed up just a few times. The rearrangement uses TRBV5-1 and TRBJ2-2; D possibly corresponds to TRBD2 (6 bases). V lost 4 bases, J lost 7 bases, and 20 bases lay in between. Germline values: CDR1 SGHRS, CDR2 YFSETQ. This CDR3 region has 16 residues. CDR3 sequence (DNA): TGCGCCAGCAGCCCCGCGGGGCAGGTCGGCCGCGGGGAGCTGTTTTTT. The encoded protein is CASSPAGQVGRGELFF. The entire variable domain, with the rest obtained from reference TRBV5-1 and TRBJ2-2, is as follows: KAGVTQTPRYLIKTRGQQVTLSCSPISGHRSVSWYQQTPGQGLQFLFEYFSETQRNKGNFPGRFSGRQFSNSRSEMNVSTLELGDSALYLCASSPAGQVGRGELFFGEGSRLTVL.

This clonotype appeared a few times. This chain links TRBV29-1 with TRBJ1-2; TRBD1 might be the D (5 bases). The germline V gene encodes CDR1 SQVTM and CDR2 ANQGSEA. This CDR3 contains 13 residues. Trimming removed 3 bases at V and 4 bases at J, with 12 bases between. CDR3 residues: CSVDLLQGYGYTF. Written as DNA, the CDR3 is TGCAGCGTTGATTTGTTGCAGGGCTATGGCTACACCTTC.

J is TRBJ2-7 and V is TRBV7-9, with 7 nucleotides matching TRBD1. CDR1 and CDR2 (germline): SEHNR, FQNEAQ (reference sequence). The CDR3 contains 15 residues. After removal of 5 bases from V and 2 bases from J, the junction contained 9 bases not matched to a gene. The CDR3 DNA is TGTGCCAGCAGCAGCTCCCGGGACAGAGCCTACGAGCAGTACGTC. Amino acid sequence: CASSSSRDRAYEQYV.

This clonotype was recorded a few times. This rearrangement joins TRBV3-1 to TRBJ1-6, with 10 positions matching TRBD1. There are 14 residues in the CDR3. Germline CDR1 LGHDT, CDR2 YNNKEL (reference sequence). Trimming at V came to 1 base and at J to 11 bases, leaving 2 bases not matched to a gene. CDR3 in amino acids: CASSQAGQGAPLHF. The DNA for the CDR3 is TGTGCCAGCAGCCAAGCCGGACAGGGGGCACCCCTCCACTTT.

As concerns this clonotype: One end of the junction is discordant with germline, which a read error may explain. The chain links TRBV6-5 to TRBJ2-1; 9 positions agree with TRBD1. The germline V gene encodes CDR1 MNHEY and CDR2 SVGAGI. The CDR3 is made up of 12 amino acids. The CDR3 nucleotides are TGTGCCAGCGCCAGGTCCGGGACAGGGCTGATCTTC. Encoded protein: CASARSGTGLIF.

The V gene is TRBV29-1, the J gene TRBJ2-3; 7 nucleotides align to TRBD2. The CDR3 has 14 residues. Trimming took 4 bases from V and 0 from J; bases not matched to a gene: 4. Germline CDR1 and CDR2: SQVTM and ANQGSEA. The CDR3 loop is CSVATSLSTDTQYF. The CDR3 DNA is TGCAGCGTTGCGACTAGCCTTAGCACAGATACGCAGTATTTT.

In this sample, this clonotype turned up a few times. V gene TRBV6-5 combines with J gene TRBJ1-2; TRBD1 aligns across 7 bases. CDR1 is MNHEY and CDR2 is SVGAGI in the germline V gene. The CDR3 totals 15 residues. After removal of 0 bases from V and 6 bases from J, the junction contained 7 bases not matched to a gene. The CDR3 coding sequence is TGTGCCAGCAGTTACTCAACGACAGGGAGGGATGGCTACACCTTC. Its protein is CASSYSTTGRDGYTF.

This clonotype was seen repeatedly, ten times or more. The chain links TRBV5-1 to TRBJ1-2, with D unresolved. The germline V gene encodes CDR1 SGHRS and CDR2 YFSETQ. The CDR3 consists of 13 residues. V was cut by 4 bases and J by 6 bases, with 13 bases left in between. The DNA for the CDR3 is TGCGCCAGCAGCGCGAGAGGCTCGCATGGCTACACCTTC. Translating gives CASSARGSHGYTF.

This clonotype was seen a handful of times. The V and J genes are TRBV9 and TRBJ2-7; 8 positions match TRBD1. The CDR3 totals 16 residues. Germline values: CDR1 SGDLS, CDR2 YYNGEE. The junction had 9 bases not matched to a gene; V was cut back by 2 bases and J by 2 bases. Written as DNA, the CDR3 is TGTGCCAGCAGCGTGGCTCCGGGACAGGCCCCCTACGAGCAGTACTTC. As protein: CASSVAPGQAPYEQYF.

The chain links TRBV3-1 to TRBJ2-1, with 10 positions matching TRBD2. Germline CDR1 reads LGHDT; CDR2 reads YNNKEL (reference sequence). This CDR3 comprises 16 residues. The J segment lost 10 bases and the V segment lost 7 bases, leaving 16 bases of the junction unmatched. CDR3 coding DNA: TGTGCCAGCACCCGACTTTCTAGCGGGGGCCGGGGGGAGCAGTTCTTC. Its protein is CASTRLSSGGRGEQFF.

There are a few counts of this clonotype. The chain joins TRBV20-1 to TRBJ1-3, with D uncertain. Trimming stripped 0 bases from V and 2 bases from J, with 14 bases between. CDR3 length equals 16 residues. Germline V gene data show CDR1 as DFQATT and CDR2 as SNEGSKA (reference sequence). CDR3 sequence: CSARDGVFGPGNTIYF. DNA for the CDR3: TGCAGTGCTAGAGATGGGGTGTTTGGTCCTGGAAACACCATATATTTT.

This clonotype has a handful of counts. The genes are TRBV10-2 and TRBJ2-7; 10 bases fit TRBD1. Unmatched junction bases numbered 15, after V lost 4 bases and J lost 0 bases. This CDR3 is 19 amino acids long. Germline CDR1 WSHSY, CDR2 SAAADI. CDR3 sequence: CASSGTGTGVNSGSYEQYF. For the CDR3, the DNA is TGCGCCAGCAGTGGAACCGGGACAGGGGTTAACTCCGGCTCCTACGAGCAGTACTTC.

This clonotype turned up a few times. J is TRBJ2-5 and V is TRBV6-2 or TRBV6-3, with D hard to call. V lost 7 bases to trimming and J lost 1 base, with 22 bases between them. Germline assignment: CDR1 MNHEY and CDR2 SVGEGT. The CDR3 runs 17 residues. The CDR3 DNA is TGTGCCAGCACCTCCCCAGAGGCAGGCATGCTCCAAGAGACCCAGTACTTC. Its protein is CASTSPEAGMLQETQYF.

This clonotype has ten or more counts. This chain uses TRBV20-1 with TRBJ1-1, with 7 bases aligning to TRBD1. The CDR3 covers 13 residues. From germline, CDR1 is DFQATT and CDR2 SNEGSKA (reference sequence). Losses at the gene ends were 7 bases for V and 0 bases for J; bases not matched to a gene: 5. The CDR3 nucleotides read TGCAGTGAGAGGACAGGAGTGAACACTGAAGCTTTCTTT. It specifies CSERTGVNTEAFF.